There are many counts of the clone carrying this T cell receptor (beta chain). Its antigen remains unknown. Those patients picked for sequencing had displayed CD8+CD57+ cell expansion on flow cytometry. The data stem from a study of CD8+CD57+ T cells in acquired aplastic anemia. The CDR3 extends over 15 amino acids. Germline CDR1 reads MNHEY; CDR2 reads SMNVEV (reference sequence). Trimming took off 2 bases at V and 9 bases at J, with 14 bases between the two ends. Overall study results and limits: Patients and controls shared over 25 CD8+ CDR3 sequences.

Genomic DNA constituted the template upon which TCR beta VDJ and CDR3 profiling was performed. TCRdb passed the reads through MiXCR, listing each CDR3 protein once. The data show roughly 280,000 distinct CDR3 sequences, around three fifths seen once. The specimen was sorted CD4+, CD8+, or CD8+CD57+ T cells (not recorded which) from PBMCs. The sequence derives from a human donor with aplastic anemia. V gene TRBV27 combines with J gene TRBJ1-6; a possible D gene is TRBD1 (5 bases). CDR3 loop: CASSLGQGFVSPLHF. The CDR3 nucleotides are TGTGCCAGCAGTTTAGGGCAGGGTTTTGTTTCACCCCTCCACTTT.